A selection of T cell receptor beta chains follows, all from one sample in a study of T cell responses to AZD1222 COVID-19 vaccine. Assay: immunoSEQ multiplex PCR; the TCRdb copy retains only in-frame clones and omits some. The sample has about 140,000 clones, 88% seen once; the top ten hold approximately 3.7%. The material was peripheral blood, obtained on day 0 of AZD1222 vaccination. Receptor source: an adult in good health. CDR3s leave out the opening cysteine and the closing phenylalanine or tryptophan. The D gene is left open where the match is weak.

V: TRBV7-2; J: TRBJ1-4; D: NA; length: 11; CDR3: ASSLGTPKKLF
V: TRBV29-1; J: TRBJ2-7; D: NA; length: 9; CDR3: SVENTEEQY
V: TRBV3-1/TRBV3-2; J: TRBJ1-5; D: TRBD1; length: 12; CDR3: ASSLGQAGQPQH
V: TRBV4-3; J: TRBJ2-5; D: TRBD2; length: 14; CDR3: ASSAQLLAGEETQY
V: TRBV6-5; J: TRBJ2-6; D: NA; length: 13; CDR3: ASSPLLSGANVLT
V: TRBV6-5; J: TRBJ2-7; D: NA; length: 13; CDR3: ASSSPVGWNYEQY
V: TRBV30; J: TRBJ1-6; D: TRBD1; length: 12; CDR3: AWAIQGAGSPLH
V: TRBV7-3; J: TRBJ1-5; D: NA; length: 11; CDR3: ASSLSSNQPQH
V: TRBV16; J: TRBJ1-5; D: NA; length: 14; CDR3: ASSHGDRGGNQPQH
V: TRBV5-1; J: TRBJ2-7; D: NA; length: 14; CDR3: ASSLALRVQGGEQY
V: TRBV7-2; J: TRBJ1-5; D: NA; length: 10; CDR3: ASSLNNRPQH
V: TRBV7-3; J: TRBJ1-2; D: TRBD1; length: 13; CDR3: ASSSIGQGASGYT
V: TRBV7-8; J: TRBJ2-2; D: NA; length: 11; CDR3: ASSPHVSGELF